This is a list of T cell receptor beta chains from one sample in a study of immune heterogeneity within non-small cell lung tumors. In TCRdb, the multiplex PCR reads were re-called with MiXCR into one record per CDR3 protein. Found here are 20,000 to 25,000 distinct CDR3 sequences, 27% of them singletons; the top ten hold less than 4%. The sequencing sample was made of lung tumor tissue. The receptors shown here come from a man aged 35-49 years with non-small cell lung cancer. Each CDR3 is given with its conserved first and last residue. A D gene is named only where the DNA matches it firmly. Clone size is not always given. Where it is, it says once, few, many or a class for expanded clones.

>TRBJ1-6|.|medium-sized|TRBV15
TGTGCCACCAGCAGGGAGACAGGATATAATTCACCCCTCCACTTT
CATSRETGYNSPLHF
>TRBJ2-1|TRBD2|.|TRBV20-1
TGCAGTGCTGGCGGGCTAGCGGGAGTCGGGAATGAGCAGTTCTTC
CSAGGLAGVGNEQFF
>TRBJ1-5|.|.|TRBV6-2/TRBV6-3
TGTGCCAGCAGTAGGGAACGGACTCCACAGCATTTT
CASSRERTPQHF
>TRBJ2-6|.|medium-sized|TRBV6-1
TGTGCCAGCAGTGGACAGTCCTCTGGGGCCAACGTCCTGACTTTC
CASSGQSSGANVLTF
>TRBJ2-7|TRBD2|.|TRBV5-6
TGTGACAGCAGCTTGATGGGGGGGTACGAGCAGTACTTC
CDSSLMGGYEQYF
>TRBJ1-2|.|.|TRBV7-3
TGTGCCAGCAGTCAAGGGGGGACAACTGGCTACACCTTC
CASSQGGTTGYTF
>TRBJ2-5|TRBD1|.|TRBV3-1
TGTGCCAGCAGCCAACTCAGGACAGGGGGGACTGAGACCCAGTACTTC
CASSQLRTGGTETQYF
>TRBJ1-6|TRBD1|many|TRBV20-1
TGCAGTGCTCGGACAGGAGATTCACCCCTCCACTTT
CSARTGDSPLHF
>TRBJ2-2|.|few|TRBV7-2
TGTGCCAGCCAAGGACCAGGGAAGACCGGGGAGCTGTTTTTT
CASQGPGKTGELFF
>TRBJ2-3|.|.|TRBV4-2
TGTGCCAGCAGCCAAGCACAGGTGGCGCTTGATACGCAGTATTTT
CASSQAQVALDTQYF
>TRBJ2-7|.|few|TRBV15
TGTGCCACCAGCAGAGACCCCTACGAGCAGTACTTC
CATSRDPYEQYF
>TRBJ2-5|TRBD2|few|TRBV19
TGTGCCAGTAGTATAGGACTAGCGGGAGTCCAGACCCAGTACTTC
CASSIGLAGVQTQYF
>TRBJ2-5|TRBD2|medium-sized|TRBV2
TGTGCCAGCAACAGCGGGAAAGAGACCCAGTACTTC
CASNSGKETQYF
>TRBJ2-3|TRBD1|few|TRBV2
TGTGCCACCCACAGGGGACAGGGGATAGATACGCAGTATTTT
CATHRGQGIDTQYF
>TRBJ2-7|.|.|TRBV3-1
TGTGCCAGCAGCCAAGGGACGGTTTCCTACGAGCAGTACTTC
CASSQGTVSYEQYF
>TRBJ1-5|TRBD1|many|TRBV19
TGTGCCAGTACCGGGACAGGCGATCAGCCCCAGCATTTT
CASTGTGDQPQHF